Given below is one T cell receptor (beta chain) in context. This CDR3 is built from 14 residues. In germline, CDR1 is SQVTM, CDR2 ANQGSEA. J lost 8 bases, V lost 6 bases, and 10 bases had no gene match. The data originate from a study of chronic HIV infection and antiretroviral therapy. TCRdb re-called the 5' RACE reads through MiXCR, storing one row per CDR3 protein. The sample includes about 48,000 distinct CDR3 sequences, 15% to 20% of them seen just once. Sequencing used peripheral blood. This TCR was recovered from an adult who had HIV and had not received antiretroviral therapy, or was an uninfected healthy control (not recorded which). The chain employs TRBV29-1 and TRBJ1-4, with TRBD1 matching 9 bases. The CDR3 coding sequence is TGCAGCGTCCTCAGCAGGACAGGGGAGGAAAAACTGTTTTTT. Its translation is CSVLSRTGEEKLFF.